This entry lists 26 T cell receptor beta chains sequenced from one sample in a study of shared clonotypes between healthy human individuals. TCRdb's table, derived via immunoSEQ multiplex PCR, lists solely in-frame clones and lacks some. The sample contains roughly 500,000 clones, 79% of which appear only once. The specimen was PBMCs. These receptors originate from a woman aged 35 to 49 in good health. Some clones in this sample may be carry-over from other donors' samples.

A word on this clone: This sample also contains other DNA sequences that code for the same CDR3. This chain links TRBV28 with TRBJ2-3; TRBD1 or TRBD2 may be the D gene (5 bases each). Germline values: CDR1 MDHEN, CDR2 SYDVKM. The germline V and J ends were trimmed by 3 bases and 0 bases, with 13 bases remaining between them. This CDR3 has 16 residues. CDR3 DNA: TGTGCCAGCAGTTTGATGGGGACCACCAGCACAGATACGCAGTATTTT. Protein product: CASSLMGTTSTDTQYF.

The V call is TRBV13, the J call TRBJ2-3; weak D call: TRBD2 (6 bases). Germline values: CDR1 PRHDT, CDR2 FYEKMQ (reference sequence). This CDR3 region has 15 residues. V lost 0 bases to trimming and J lost 2 bases, with 9 bases between them. CDR3 sequence (DNA): TGTGCCAGCAGCTTAGGAAGGCGGGACACAGATACGCAGTATTTT. Protein sequence: CASSLGRRDTDTQYF.

This clone came up a few times. This sequence joins TRBV11-2 and TRBJ2-1; TRBD2 agrees at 7 bases. The CDR3 length is 16 residues. Germline V gene sequence: CDR1 SGHAT, CDR2 FQNNGV. V lost 4 bases to trimming and J lost 2 bases; unmatched junction nucleotides: 8. CDR3 residues: CASSSPLADPYNEQFF. Here the CDR3 DNA reads TGTGCCAGCAGCTCCCCTCTAGCGGATCCCTACAATGAGCAGTTCTTC.

The chain joins TRBV10-2 to TRBJ2-6; possibly TRBD1 for D (6 bases). The CDR3 contains 14 residues. Trimming cost V 5 bases and J 2 bases, with 7 bases left between them. Germline V CDR1 and CDR2: WSHSY, SAAADI. This chain's CDR3 is CASSRTAGANVLTF. In DNA form, the CDR3 reads TGCGCCAGCAGTAGGACAGCTGGGGCCAACGTCCTGACTTTC.

The chain couples TRBV5-4 to TRBJ2-5, with D possibly matching TRBD2 (6 bases). Trimming stripped 6 bases from V and 0 bases from J, with 18 bases between. In germline, CDR1 is SGHNT, CDR2 YYREEE (reference sequence). This CDR3 comprises 16 residues. CDR3 coding DNA: TGTGCCAGCACCAATACTCCGGGACTCTACCAAGAGACCCAGTACTTC. Translated: CASTNTPGLYQETQYF.

This sequence joins TRBV21-1 and TRBJ1-5; TRBD1 was called by the table and not checked on the DNA. TRBV21-1 constitutes a pseudogene. CDR3 length: 14 amino acids. CDR3 sequence: CASSPTESNQPQHF. Written as DNA, the CDR3 is TGTGCCAGCAGCCCAACAGAGAGCAATCAGCCCCAGCATTTT.

V usage is TRBV4-1 and J usage is TRBJ2-1, with 11 bases matching TRBD1. After removal of 2 bases from V and 7 bases from J, the junction contained 4 bases not matched to a gene. Germline V gene lookup returns CDR1 MGHRA and CDR2 YSYEKL. There are 15 residues in the CDR3. The CDR3: CASSQPRDRGNEQFF. In DNA form, the CDR3 reads TGCGCCAGCAGCCAACCCCGGGACAGGGGGAATGAGCAGTTCTTC.

The chain carries TRBV5-4 and TRBJ2-3; a possible D gene is TRBD1 (6 bases). With 1 base removed from V and 4 bases from J, the gap between germline ends came to 10 bases. Germline V gene data show CDR1 as SGHNT and CDR2 as YYREEE (reference sequence). The CDR3 covers 14 residues. The CDR3 nucleotides are TGTGCCAGCAGCTTGAGCAGGGGACCAGATACGCAGTATTTT. Translating it yields CASSLSRGPDTQYF.

The V call is TRBV27, the J call TRBJ2-7, with D unclear. CDR1 and CDR2 from the germline V gene are MNHEY and SMNVEV (reference sequence). V dropped 6 bases and J dropped 3 bases, with 9 bases sitting between them. The CDR3 length is 12 residues. The CDR3 DNA is TGTGCCAGCAGAGGCAGGCTCTACGAGCAGTACTTC. The encoded protein is CASRGRLYEQYF.

The chain employs TRBV19 and TRBJ2-1, with a tentative D call TRBD1 (6 bases). V was pared by 1 base and J by 3 bases, with 16 bases between. The CDR3 loop spans 17 amino acids. The germline V gene encodes CDR1 LNHDA and CDR2 SQIVND (reference sequence). In DNA, the CDR3 is TGTGCCAGTAGTATAGCCCACCGGGACACAGTCTACAATGAGCAGTTCTTC. It is translated as CASSIAHRDTVYNEQFF.

This clone has only a few counts. The V call is TRBV10-3, the J call TRBJ2-1; possible D gene TRBD2, 6 bases. V was clipped by 5 bases and J by 2 bases, with 19 bases between them. This CDR3 contains 17 residues. Germline V CDR1 and CDR2: ENHRY, SYGVKD. The CDR3 coding sequence is TGTGCCATCAGTCCCCGGAGGGACTCCGGTCCCTACAATGAGCAGTTCTTC. Its protein product is CAISPRRDSGPYNEQFF.

The V and J genes are TRBV10-3 and TRBJ2-1; D remains unclear. The V end was cut by 4 bases, the J end by 5 bases, with 12 bases between. There are 14 residues in the CDR3. CDR1 and CDR2 (germline): ENHRY, SYGVKD. The CDR3 sequence: CAISAAGIDNEQFF. The CDR3 DNA is TGTGCCATCAGTGCGGCCGGTATAGACAATGAGCAGTTCTTC.

CDR3 region: CAITGEGNSPLHF. CDR3 DNA: TGTGCCATCACAGGGGAAGGTAATTCACCCCTCCACTTT. V and J are TRBV10-3 and TRBJ1-6; D might be TRBD1 (6 bases). In germline, CDR1 is ENHRY, CDR2 SYGVKD. V lost 7 bases to trimming and J lost 6 bases, with 10 bases between them. The CDR3 spans 13 residues.

V is TRBV11-2 and J is TRBJ2-2; 7 bases are shared with TRBD1. Looked up from germline, CDR1 is SGHAT and CDR2 is FQNNGV. Losses at the gene ends were 1 base for V and 8 bases for J; bases not matched to a gene: 7. CDR3 size: 15 residues. The DNA for the CDR3 is TGTGCCAGCAGCTTAGGTTACAGGGGAGCGGGGGAGCTGTTTTTT. Encoded protein: CASSLGYRGAGELFF.

V usage is TRBV7-2 and J usage is TRBJ2-1; D is undetermined. CDR1 and CDR2 (germline): SGHTA, FQGNSA. This CDR3 spans 14 amino acids. Trimming stripped 1 base from V and 8 bases from J, with 12 bases between. This CDR3 reads CASSLGPASDEQFF. The DNA of the CDR3 is TGTGCCAGCAGCTTAGGTCCAGCAAGCGATGAGCAGTTCTTC.

The chain is built from TRBV30 and TRBJ2-3; D ambiguous. Germline V gene data show CDR1 as GTSNPN and CDR2 as SVGIG (reference sequence). This CDR3 spans 13 amino acids. V lost 3 bases to trimming and J lost 1 base, with 8 bases between them. CDR3 amino acids: CAWRSTGTDTQYF. DNA of the CDR3: TGTGCCTGGAGGAGCACAGGCACAGATACGCAGTATTTT.

The V gene is TRBV28, the J gene TRBJ1-3; the D gene is possibly TRBD1 (5 bases). The length of the CDR3 is 15 residues. From germline, CDR1 is MDHEN and CDR2 SYDVKM. Trimming cost V 6 bases and J 3 bases, with 15 bases left between them. The CDR3 DNA reads as TGTGCCAGCAGCCGGGGGGGGAGCAGTGGAAACACCATATATTTT. Amino acids: CASSRGGSSGNTIYF. The full variable domain, its missing parts supplied by reference TRBV28 and TRBJ1-3, is DVKVTQSSRYLVKRTGEKVFLECVQDMDHENMFWYRQDPGLGLRLIYFSYDVKMKEKGDIPEGYSVSREKKERFSLILESASTNQTSMYLCASSRGGSSGNTIYFGEGSWLTVV.

CDR3 in DNA: TGCGCCAGCAGCCCAGGTATCAGGGGGCGCGACTATGGCTACACCTTC. Its protein is CASSPGIRGRDYGYTF. The gene calls are TRBV4-1 and TRBJ1-2, with 8 nucleotides matching TRBD1. The J segment lost 3 bases and the V segment lost 4 bases, leaving 10 bases of the junction unmatched. There are 16 residues in the CDR3. The germline V gene encodes CDR1 MGHRA and CDR2 YSYEKL.

This chain connects TRBV11-2 to TRBJ2-3; 7 positions match TRBD1. Germline V gives CDR1 SGHAT, CDR2 FQNNGV. J lost 1 base, V lost 5 bases, and 3 bases had no gene match. The CDR3 consists of 14 residues. The CDR3, as DNA: TGTGCCAGCAGCCTAGGACAGGGCACAGATACGCAGTATTTT. Translation: CASSLGQGTDTQYF. The full variable domain, rest sourced from reference TRBV11-2 and TRBJ2-3, is EAGVAQSPRYKIIEKRQSVAFWCNPISGHATLYWYQQILGQGPKLLIQFQNNGVVDDSQLPKDRFSAERLKGVDSTLKIQPAKLEDSAVYLCASSLGQGTDTQYFGPGTRLTVL.

V is TRBV30 and J is TRBJ2-1; D possibly corresponds to TRBD2 (8 bases). V lost 3 bases and J lost 7, with 19 bases in between. There are 15 residues in the CDR3. Germline lookup yields CDR1 GTSNPN and CDR2 SVGIG (reference sequence). The CDR3 nucleotides read TGTGCCTGGAGGTTAGCGGGACAGACCTGGAATGAGCAGTTCTTC. Encoded protein: CAWRLAGQTWNEQFF.

V gene TRBV11-2 combines with J gene TRBJ2-3; weak D call: TRBD1 (6 bases). Germline V gene sequence: CDR1 SGHAT, CDR2 FQNNGV. CDR3 size: 13 residues. V dropped 4 bases and J dropped 1 base, with 6 bases sitting between them. In DNA, the CDR3 is TGTGCCAGCAGCTGGACAGGCACAGATACGCAGTATTTT. Encoded protein: CASSWTGTDTQYF.

The CDR3 DNA follows: TGTGCCAGCAGTTTTCTCTCCTATGGCTACACCTTC. Translating gives CASSFLSYGYTF. The rearrangement joins TRBV28 to TRBJ1-2; unclear D gene. This CDR3 contains 12 residues. Trimming took off 3 bases at V and 4 bases at J, with 6 bases between the two ends. Germline CDR1 MDHEN, CDR2 SYDVKM.

The rearrangement uses TRBV5-6 and TRBJ2-7; 8 bases line up with TRBD2. The CDR3 consists of 15 residues. The germline gives CDR1 SGHDT, CDR2 YYEEEE. V was clipped by 1 base and J by 1 base; unmatched bases: 4. The CDR3 loop is CASSLSSGISYEQYF. In DNA, the CDR3 is TGTGCCAGCAGCTTGAGTAGCGGGATTTCCTACGAGCAGTACTTC. The full variable domain, with the rest looked up from reference TRBV5-6 and TRBJ2-7, is DAGVTQSPTHLIKTRGQQVTLRCSPKSGHDTVSWYQQALGQGPQFIFQYYEEEERQRGNFPDRFSGHQFPNYSSELNVNALLLGDSALYLCASSLSSGISYEQYFGPGTRLTVT.

This clone was detected ten times or more. The chain combines TRBV11-2 with TRBJ2-7; D is ambiguous. Germline CDR1 and CDR2: SGHAT and FQNNGV. CDR3 length: 12 amino acids. The V and J ends lost 5 bases and 4 bases respectively, with 9 bases between them. The CDR3 nucleotides read TGTGCCAGCAGCCGGTGGGGTTACGAGCAGTACTTC. Translating gives CASSRWGYEQYF.

The chain is built from TRBV19 and TRBJ1-2, with D tentatively TRBD1 (5 bases). The CDR3 is 14 residues long. Germline CDR1 reads LNHDA; CDR2 reads SQIVND (reference sequence). V was pared by 2 bases and J by 2 bases, with 9 bases between. The CDR3 DNA follows: TGTGCCAGTAGTATACAGGGACGAAACTATGGCTACACCTTC. It codes for CASSIQGRNYGYTF.

This chain uses TRBV6-6 with TRBJ1-5, with a tentative D call TRBD1 (6 bases). Trimming removed 5 bases from V and 10 bases from J, with 12 bases in between. The CDR3 is 12 residues long. The germline V gene has CDR1 MNHNY and CDR2 SVGAGI (reference sequence). CDR3 DNA: TGTGCCAGCAGTATCGGAGGGGGACCCCAGCATTTT. Its protein product is CASSIGGGPQHF.